This TCR beta chain was recovered during a study of shared clonotypes between healthy human individuals. Study conclusions and caveats: On the whole, naive subsets had larger estimated richness than memory subsets had. Generation probabilities of non-shared clonotypes were lower (relative to those shared by all four donors).

Turning to this clone: Its antigen is unknown. Additional DNA sequences in this sample encode the identical CDR3.

TCRdb's table, derived via immunoSEQ multiplex PCR, lists solely in-frame clones and lacks some. Of about 2 million clones in the sample, roughly 95% were seen once. The CDR3 consists of 15 residues. Trimming cost V 6 bases and J 0 bases, with 12 bases left between them. The germline gives CDR1 MNHEY, CDR2 SVGAGI. The sequenced sample consisted of naive CD4+ T cells sorted from blood. Noted subset: CD45RA+ positively selected. The receptor comes from a man aged 18 to 29 in good health. The chain combines TRBV6-5 with TRBJ1-5; possibly TRBD1 for D (6 bases). CDR3 in amino acids: CASRLDRNSNQPQHF. The CDR3 bases are TGTGCCAGCAGACTTGACAGGAATAGCAATCAGCCCCAGCATTTT.